What follows are 14 T cell receptor beta chains derived from one specimen sequenced in a study of T cells in Graves' hyperthyroidism and ophthalmopathy. Amplification of TCR beta CDR3 regions was performed using RNA transcripts as template. An initial round of RT-PCR targeting the TCR CDR3 relied on the HTBI primer set. MiXCR was run by TCRdb on the multiplex PCR reads, yielding one entry per CDR3 protein. The repertoire includes 350,000 or so distinct CDR3 sequences, over 15% of them detected once, and roughly 16% sits in the top ten. The sequenced material came from blood. All receptors come from a middle-aged woman with Graves' ophthalmopathy.

This clonotype was picked up many times. V and J are TRBV11-1 and TRBJ1-1; D is possibly TRBD1 (6 bases). The V end was cut by 1 base, the J end by 4 bases, with 19 bases between. CDR3 length equals 17 residues. The germline gives CDR1 SGHAT, CDR2 FQDESV (reference sequence). For the CDR3, the DNA is TGTGCCAGCAGCTTAGTCCCTGCAGGCCAGGGGATCACTGAAGCTTTCTTT. Translating gives CASSLVPAGQGITEAFF.

This clonotype was observed many times. The rearrangement links TRBV5-1 to TRBJ1-1; TRBD1 aligns across 9 bases. CDR3 size: 13 residues. Germline lookup yields CDR1 SGHRS and CDR2 YFSETQ. Losses at the gene ends were 4 bases for V and 10 bases for J; bases not matched to a gene: 8. The CDR3 is CASSAKQGAGAFF. The CDR3 DNA sequence: TGCGCCAGCAGCGCGAAACAGGGGGCCGGAGCTTTCTTT. The full variable domain, completed using reference TRBV5-1 and TRBJ1-1, is KAGVTQTPRYLIKTRGQQVTLSCSPISGHRSVSWYQQTPGQGLQFLFEYFSETQRNKGNFPGRFSGRQFSNSRSEMNVSTLELGDSALYLCASSAKQGAGAFFGQGTRLTVV.

This clonotype was detected ten times or more. The chain carries TRBV29-1 and TRBJ1-3; TRBD1 is a possible D gene (5 bases). The V gene lost 5 bases and the J gene lost 5 bases, with 16 bases spanning the gap. Germline CDR1 and CDR2: SQVTM and ANQGSEA. This CDR3 region has 14 residues. The CDR3 here is CSVQVGGGRNTIYF. The DNA of the CDR3 is TGCAGCGTTCAAGTGGGGGGTGGCCGAAACACCATATATTTT. Using reference TRBV29-1 and TRBJ1-3 for the parts outside the CDR3, the full variable domain is SAVISQKPSRDICQRGTSLTIQCQVDSQVTMMFWYRQQPGQSLTLIATANQGSEATYESGFVIDKFPISRPNLTFSTLTVSNMSPEDSSIYLCSVQVGGGRNTIYFGEGSWLTVV.

This clonotype has at least ten counts. The chain employs TRBV7-2 and TRBJ1-2; D is undetermined. This CDR3 contains 15 residues. The germline CDR1 and CDR2 sequences are SGHTA and FQGNSA. Trimming removed 4 bases at V and 3 bases at J, with 15 bases between. The CDR3 here is CASSSRVGWDYGYTF. CDR3 nucleotides: TGTGCCAGCAGCTCCCGCGTGGGGTGGGACTATGGCTACACCTTC.

V gene TRBV6-1 combines with J gene TRBJ2-5; 7 bases are shared with TRBD2. The V gene end was trimmed by 6 bases and the J gene end by 2 bases; junction bases not matched to a gene: 3. This CDR3 comprises 13 residues. The V gene's germline CDR1 is MNHNS and CDR2 SASEGT. The CDR3 bases are TGTGCCAGCAGGGGAGCGGGGCAAGAGACCCAGTACTTC. Its translation: CASRGAGQETQYF.

This clonotype was seen ten or more times. V usage is TRBV20-1 and J usage is TRBJ2-7; TRBD1 matches 7 bases. V shed 4 bases and J 5 bases; nucleotides not matched to a gene: 20. The CDR3 is made up of 17 amino acids. The germline gives CDR1 DFQATT, CDR2 SNEGSKA (reference sequence). This CDR3 reads CSATYDQTGSVKDEQYF. In DNA form, the CDR3 reads TGCAGTGCTACCTACGATCAGACAGGGAGCGTTAAAGACGAGCAGTACTTC.

The gene calls are TRBV30 and TRBJ1-2, with D perhaps TRBD1 (5 bases). The CDR3 covers 11 residues. The germline V gene encodes CDR1 GTSNPN and CDR2 SVGIG (reference sequence). The V and J ends lost 3 bases and 8 bases respectively, with 10 bases between them. CDR3 DNA: TGTGCCTGGAGCAGCAGGGCGGGCTACACCTTC. Translation gives CAWSSRAGYTF.

The sample holds many counts of this clonotype. The chain's CDR3 is CASRGANVLTF. The CDR3 DNA follows: TGTGCCAGCAGGGGGGCCAACGTCCTGACTTTC. V gene TRBV28 combines with J gene TRBJ2-6; the D is unclear. The germline gives CDR1 MDHEN, CDR2 SYDVKM. CDR3 length: 11 amino acids. Trimming pared 6 bases from V and 4 bases from J, leaving 1 base between.

This clonotype was found many times. The rearrangement uses TRBV6-1 and TRBJ1-6; D may be TRBD1 (6 bases). The germline CDR1 and CDR2 sequences are MNHNS and SASEGT. The germline V and J ends were trimmed by 2 bases and 10 bases, with 15 bases remaining between them. CDR3 length: 15 amino acids. The CDR3 DNA is TGTGCCAGCAGTGAACTCCCTAGTGGGGGCTCACCCCTCCACTTT. Its protein product is CASSELPSGGSPLHF.

This clonotype appeared many times. The chain links TRBV11-2 to TRBJ2-7, with a possible D match to TRBD2 (6 bases). Trimming removed 5 bases at V and 0 bases at J, with 23 bases between. The CDR3 totals 18 residues. The V gene's germline CDR1 is SGHAT and CDR2 FQNNGV. CDR3 sequence reads: CASSQTGLGHYSSYEQYF. DNA of the CDR3: TGTGCCAGCAGCCAGACGGGACTGGGTCACTATAGCTCCTACGAGCAGTACTTC. The complete variable domain, with remaining parts taken from reference TRBV11-2 and TRBJ2-7, reads EAGVAQSPRYKIIEKRQSVAFWCNPISGHATLYWYQQILGQGPKLLIQFQNNGVVDDSQLPKDRFSAERLKGVDSTLKIQPAKLEDSAVYLCASSQTGLGHYSSYEQYFGPGTRLTVT.

The chain uses TRBV28 and TRBJ2-5; TRBD2 aligns across 13 bases. The CDR3 consists of 15 residues. Germline CDR1 MDHEN, CDR2 SYDVKM. The V segment lost 5 bases and the J segment 7 bases; nucleotides outside the gene matches: 7. CDR3 in amino acids: CASSPRGLAGVTQYF. CDR3 in DNA: TGTGCCAGCAGTCCGCGCGGACTAGCGGGAGTGACCCAGTACTTC.

This clonotype came up many times. This sequence joins TRBV7-3 and TRBJ1-1; D perhaps matches TRBD1 (6 bases). V lost 5 bases and J lost 11, with 18 bases in between. Germline V gives CDR1 SGHTA, CDR2 FQGTGA. This CDR3 is built from 13 residues. CDR3 DNA sequence: TGTGCCAGCAGCGTAGCCCGCGGGGGGCGGGCTTTCTTT. Protein product: CASSVARGGRAFF. The entire variable domain, with the rest obtained from reference TRBV7-3 and TRBJ1-1, is as follows: GAGVSQTPSNKVTEKGKYVELRCDPISGHTALYWYRQSLGQGPEFLIYFQGTGAADDSGLPNDRFFAVRPEGSVSTLKIQRTERGDSAVYLCASSVARGGRAFFGQGTRLTVV.

In its sample, this clonotype was seen many times. The CDR3 protein is CASSLIGGQGQPQHF. The CDR3 bases are TGTGCCAGCAGTCTTATCGGGGGGCAAGGTCAGCCCCAGCATTTT. This sequence joins TRBV28 and TRBJ1-5; perhaps TRBD1 as D (6 bases). The V gene lost 5 bases and the J gene lost 6 bases, with 17 bases spanning the gap. CDR1 and CDR2 (germline): MDHEN, SYDVKM. CDR3 length: 15 amino acids.

This clonotype was detected many times. V usage is TRBV12-3 or TRBV12-4 and J usage is TRBJ1-1, with D perhaps matching TRBD1 (5 bases). CDR3 length: 12 amino acids. The V and J ends lost 8 bases and 5 bases respectively, with 12 bases between them. The CDR3 is CASGRGRTEAFF. DNA for the CDR3: TGTGCCAGCGGGAGGGGTCGAACTGAAGCTTTCTTT.